This T cell receptor beta chain was sequenced in a study of yellow fever vaccine responses in identical twins. Study-wide results and caveats: Convergence reportedly seemed to mark part of the twins' vaccine T cell response, with personalization marking the rest.

About this clonotype: The target antigen is unknown. Compared with germline, one end of the junction differs, possibly owing to a read error.

TCRdb reprocessed the RT-PCR reads with MiXCR, giving one entry per CDR3 protein. In the table there are over 15,000 distinct CDR3 sequences, roughly 60% of which are singletons. The clonotype comes from a woman aged 18-30 years who received the yellow fever vaccine. This material consisted of T cells from blood (PBMCs), unsorted or a sorted subset (not recorded which), taken before or after yellow fever vaccination (not recorded which).

CDR3 in DNA: TGTGCCACCAGTGATTTTATTAGCGCCACAGATACGCATTATTTT. This sequence encodes CATSDFISATDTHYF. The chain carries TRBV24-1 and TRBJ2-3; tentatively, D is TRBD2 (5 bases). Germline loops: CDR1 KGHDR, CDR2 SFDVKD. The CDR3 has 15 residues.